Described below is a single T cell receptor beta chain sequence and its context. Study members were between roughly 18 and 100 years old and lived in over 20 US regions. Two negative PCRs, clearance, or symptom resolution had been documented for recovered Cohort 3 donors. Assay: immunoSEQ multiplex PCR; the TCRdb copy retains only in-frame clones and omits some. The sample lists about 380,000 clones, 88% seen once, with about 1.1% in the top ten. This entry is derived from a study of blood T cell repertoires in COVID-19. Across the study: Both acute and convalescent COVID-19 samples were obtained from the United States, Italy and Spain.

Germline CDR1 and CDR2: KGHSH and LQKENI. V lost 7 bases and J lost 6, with 21 bases in between. The CDR3 consists of 15 residues. This chain joins TRBV18 and TRBJ1-1; D gene uncertain. The source of this sequence is a woman aged 18-35 years who had recovered from COVID-19. Specimen: PBMCs or T cells enriched from blood (not recorded which). CDR3 in DNA: TGTGCCAGCTTCGAGTATGGCGGATCTACCTCTGAAGCTTTCTTT. It yields the protein CASFEYGGSTSEAFF. The full variable domain, completed using reference TRBV18 and TRBJ1-1, is NAGVMQNPRHLVRRRGQEARLRCSPMKGHSHVYWYRQLPEEGLKFMVYLQKENIIDESGMPKERFSAEFPKEGPSILRIQQVVRGDSAAYFCASFEYGGSTSEAFFGQGTRLTVV.